The sequence of this T cell receptor beta chain was determined in a study of radiotherapy plus CTLA-4 blockade in lung cancer (dated by TCRdb to the late 2010s). For context, the study as a whole: Objective responses occurred in 15% to 20% of enrolled patients, and around 29% achieved disease control. Overall results and qualifications from the work: The strongest predictors of response, as reported, were early dynamic changes in blood T cell clones along with a rise in serum interferon-beta after radiation. After treatment with radiotherapy and ipilimumab, TCR clones that came from tumors expanded in the peripheral blood.

The CDR3, cysteine through phenylalanine, is 14 amino acids long. Kept here is only the CDR3 DNA, which spans 42 bases and is read in frame from base 1. Trimming removed 1 base from V and 2 bases from J, leaving 10 bases between the germline ends. From the germline V gene, CDR1 is SQVTM and CDR2 is ANQGSEA. In this study, focal radiation therapy paired with CTLA-4 blockade (ipilimumab) was tested in patients who had chemo-refractory metastatic non-small-cell lung cancer. Comments on this clone: It lacks a known antigen. No base-level quality is on record; no much larger clone is a single base apart. The sample carries other DNA sequences with the same CDR3.

The receptor library was made with the immunoSEQ multiplex PCR assay. TCRdb mirrors the immuneACCESS table, restricted to in-frame sequences. Some clones are absent from its copies; in checked studies, under half trace to an unresolved V gene, and the reason for the others is unknown. This sample is represented by more than 95,000 clones; about 70% of them were singletons. The ten largest clonotypes hold about 3% of the sample. The receptor was isolated from a human donor with non-small cell lung cancer who had a partial response to radiotherapy plus ipilimumab. Some clones in this sample may be carry-over from other donors' samples. The chain is encoded by TRBV29-1 joined to TRBJ2-3, and TRBD1 may be the D gene, going by 5 matching bases. The input for sequencing was peripheral blood, taken from a patient treated with radiotherapy plus ipilimumab. The nucleotide sequence reads as follows: TGCAGCGTTGAAGGGCAGGGCTACACAGATACGCAGTATTTT. The translation is CSVEGQGYTDTQYF.